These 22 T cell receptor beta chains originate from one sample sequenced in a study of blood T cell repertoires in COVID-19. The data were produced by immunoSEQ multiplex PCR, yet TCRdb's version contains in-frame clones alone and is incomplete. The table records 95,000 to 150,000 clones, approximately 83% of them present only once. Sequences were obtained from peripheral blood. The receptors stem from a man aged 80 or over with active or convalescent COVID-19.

CDR3 in amino acids: CASSSLANTEAFF. The CDR3 DNA reads TGTGCCAGCAGCTCCTTAGCGAACACTGAAGCTTTCTTT. V usage is TRBV7-3 and J usage is TRBJ1-1; D ambiguous. The V gene lost 4 bases and the J gene lost 1 base, with 7 bases spanning the gap. CDR3 size: 13 residues. The germline gives CDR1 SGHTA, CDR2 FQGTGA.

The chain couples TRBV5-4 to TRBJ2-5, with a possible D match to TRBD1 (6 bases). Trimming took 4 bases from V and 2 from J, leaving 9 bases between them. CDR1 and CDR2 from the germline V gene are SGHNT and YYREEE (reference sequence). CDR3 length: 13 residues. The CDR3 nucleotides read TGTGCCAGCAGCCCAAGGGGGCAAGAGACCCAGTACTTC. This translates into CASSPRGQETQYF.

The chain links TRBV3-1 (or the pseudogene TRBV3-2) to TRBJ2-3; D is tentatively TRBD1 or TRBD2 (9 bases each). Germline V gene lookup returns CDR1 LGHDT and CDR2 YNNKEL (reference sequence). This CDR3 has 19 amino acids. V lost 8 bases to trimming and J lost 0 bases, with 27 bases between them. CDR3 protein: CASERQGGLAGSSTDTQYF. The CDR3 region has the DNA TGTGCCAGCGAGAGACAGGGGGGGCTAGCGGGATCTAGCACAGATACGCAGTATTTT.

In nucleotides, the CDR3 is TGTGCCAGCAGTTGGGGGGACAGCAGAAATGAAAAACTGTTTTTT. Translating gives CASSWGDSRNEKLFF. The chain links TRBV6-5 to TRBJ1-4; the match to TRBD1 covers 7 bases. There are 15 residues in the CDR3. From germline, CDR1 is MNHEY and CDR2 SVGAGI. The V gene end was trimmed by 4 bases and the J gene end by 5 bases; junction bases not matched to a gene: 7.

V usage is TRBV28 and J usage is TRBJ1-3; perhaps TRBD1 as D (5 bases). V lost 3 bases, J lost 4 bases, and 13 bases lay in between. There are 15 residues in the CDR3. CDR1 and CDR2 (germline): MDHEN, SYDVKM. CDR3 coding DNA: TGTGCCAGCAGTTTCAGGGTATCTGACGGAAACACCATATATTTT. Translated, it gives CASSFRVSDGNTIYF. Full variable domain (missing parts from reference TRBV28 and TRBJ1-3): DVKVTQSSRYLVKRTGEKVFLECVQDMDHENMFWYRQDPGLGLRLIYFSYDVKMKEKGDIPEGYSVSREKKERFSLILESASTNQTSMYLCASSFRVSDGNTIYFGEGSWLTVV.

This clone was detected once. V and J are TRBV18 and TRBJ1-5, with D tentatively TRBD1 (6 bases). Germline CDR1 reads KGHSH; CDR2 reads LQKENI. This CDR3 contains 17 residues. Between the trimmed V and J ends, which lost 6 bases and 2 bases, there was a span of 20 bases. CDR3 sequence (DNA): TGTGCCAGCTCCCGGGACAACCTGTTTAGCGGCAATCAGCCCCAGCATTTT. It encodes CASSRDNLFSGNQPQHF.

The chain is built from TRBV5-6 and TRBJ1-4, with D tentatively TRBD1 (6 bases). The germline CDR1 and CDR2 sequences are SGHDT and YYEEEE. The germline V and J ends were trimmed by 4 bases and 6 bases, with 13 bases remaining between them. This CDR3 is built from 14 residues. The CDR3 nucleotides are TGTGCCAGCAGCCCGGCCACAGGGTATGAAAAACTGTTTTTT. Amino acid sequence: CASSPATGYEKLFF. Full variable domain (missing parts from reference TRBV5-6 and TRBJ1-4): DAGVTQSPTHLIKTRGQQVTLRCSPKSGHDTVSWYQQALGQGPQFIFQYYEEEERQRGNFPDRFSGHQFPNYSSELNVNALLLGDSALYLCASSPATGYEKLFFGSGTQLSVL.

The CDR3 DNA sequence: TGTGCCAGCAGCCCACAGGGGTGGGTTGGAAAACTGTTTTTT. Translated, it gives CASSPQGWVGKLFF. The genes are TRBV7-9 and TRBJ1-4, with 7 positions matching TRBD1. Losses at the gene ends were 5 bases for V and 10 bases for J; bases not matched to a gene: 10. Germline V gene data show CDR1 as SEHNR and CDR2 as FQNEAQ (reference sequence). There are 14 residues in the CDR3.

Written as DNA, the CDR3 is TGTGCCAGCGGGACAGGGGGCTCCGAGCAGTACTTC. Translation gives CASGTGGSEQYF. This sequence joins TRBV3-1 (or the pseudogene TRBV3-2) and TRBJ2-7; 12 bases align to TRBD1. Germline-derived CDR1 and CDR2 are LGHDT and YNNKEL (reference sequence). After removal of 8 bases from V and 6 bases from J, the junction contained 2 bases not matched to a gene. CDR3 length equals 12 residues.

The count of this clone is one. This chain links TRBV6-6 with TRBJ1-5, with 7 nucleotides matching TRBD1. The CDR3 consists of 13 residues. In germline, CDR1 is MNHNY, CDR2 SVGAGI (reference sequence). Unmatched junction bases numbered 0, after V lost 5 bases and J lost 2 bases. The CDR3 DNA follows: TGTGCCAGCAGTGACAGGGGCAATCAGCCCCAGCATTTT. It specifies CASSDRGNQPQHF.

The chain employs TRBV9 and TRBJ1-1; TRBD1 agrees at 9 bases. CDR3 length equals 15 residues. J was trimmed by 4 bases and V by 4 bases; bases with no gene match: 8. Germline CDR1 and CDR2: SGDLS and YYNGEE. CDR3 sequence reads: CASSTSTGGSTEAFF. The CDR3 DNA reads TGTGCCAGCAGCACGTCGACAGGGGGGAGCACTGAAGCTTTCTTT.

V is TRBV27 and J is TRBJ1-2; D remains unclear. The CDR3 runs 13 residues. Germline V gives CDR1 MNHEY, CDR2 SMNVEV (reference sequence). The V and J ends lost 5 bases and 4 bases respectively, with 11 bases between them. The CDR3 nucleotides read TGTGCCAGCAGTATTGCCCAGTTCTATGGCTACACCTTC. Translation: CASSIAQFYGYTF.

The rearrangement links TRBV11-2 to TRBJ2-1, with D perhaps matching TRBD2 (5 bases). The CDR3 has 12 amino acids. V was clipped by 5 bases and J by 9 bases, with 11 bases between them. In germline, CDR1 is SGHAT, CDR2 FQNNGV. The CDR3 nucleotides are TGTGCCAGCAGCCCTTCGGGGTCTGAGCAGTTCTTC. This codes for CASSPSGSEQFF. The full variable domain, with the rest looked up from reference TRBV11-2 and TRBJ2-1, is EAGVAQSPRYKIIEKRQSVAFWCNPISGHATLYWYQQILGQGPKLLIQFQNNGVVDDSQLPKDRFSAERLKGVDSTLKIQPAKLEDSAVYLCASSPSGSEQFFGPGTRLTVL.

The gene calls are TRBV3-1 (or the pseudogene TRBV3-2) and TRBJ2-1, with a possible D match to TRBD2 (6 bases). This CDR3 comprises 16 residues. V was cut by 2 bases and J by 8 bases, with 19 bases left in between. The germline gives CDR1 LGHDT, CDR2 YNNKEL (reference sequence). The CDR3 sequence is CASSQPHFKLAYEQFF. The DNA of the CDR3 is TGTGCCAGCAGCCAACCTCATTTTAAACTAGCCTATGAGCAGTTCTTC.

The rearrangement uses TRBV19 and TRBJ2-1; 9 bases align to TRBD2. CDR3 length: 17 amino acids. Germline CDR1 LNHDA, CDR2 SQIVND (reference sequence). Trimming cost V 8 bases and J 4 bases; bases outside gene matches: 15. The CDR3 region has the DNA TGTGCCAGTGCCATAAAACCTAGCGGGATTACATACAATGAGCAGTTCTTC. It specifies CASAIKPSGITYNEQFF. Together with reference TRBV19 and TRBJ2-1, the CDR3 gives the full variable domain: DGGITQSPKYLFRKEGQNVTLSCEQNLNHDAMYWYRQDPGQGLRLIYYSQIVNDFQKGDIAEGYSVSREKKESFPLTVTSAQKNPTAFYLCASAIKPSGITYNEQFFGPGTRLTVL.

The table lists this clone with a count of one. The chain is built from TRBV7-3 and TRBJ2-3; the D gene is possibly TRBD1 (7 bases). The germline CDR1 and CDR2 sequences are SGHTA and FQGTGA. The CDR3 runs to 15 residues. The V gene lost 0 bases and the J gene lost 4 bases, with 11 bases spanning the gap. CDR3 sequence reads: CASSLTRGEADTQYF. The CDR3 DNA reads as TGTGCCAGCAGCTTAACCAGGGGGGAGGCAGATACGCAGTATTTT.

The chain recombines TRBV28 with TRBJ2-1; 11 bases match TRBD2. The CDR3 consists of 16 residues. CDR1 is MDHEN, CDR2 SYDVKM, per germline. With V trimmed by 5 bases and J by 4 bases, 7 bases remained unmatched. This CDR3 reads CASSPQASGGYNEQFF. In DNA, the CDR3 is TGTGCCAGCAGTCCGCAAGCTAGCGGGGGGTACAATGAGCAGTTCTTC.

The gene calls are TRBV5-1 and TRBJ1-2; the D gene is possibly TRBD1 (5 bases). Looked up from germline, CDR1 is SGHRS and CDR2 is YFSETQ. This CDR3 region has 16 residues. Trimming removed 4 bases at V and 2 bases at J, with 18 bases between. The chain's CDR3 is CASSLTGGPENYGYTF. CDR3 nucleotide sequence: TGCGCCAGCAGCCTTACAGGCGGCCCCGAGAACTATGGCTACACCTTC.

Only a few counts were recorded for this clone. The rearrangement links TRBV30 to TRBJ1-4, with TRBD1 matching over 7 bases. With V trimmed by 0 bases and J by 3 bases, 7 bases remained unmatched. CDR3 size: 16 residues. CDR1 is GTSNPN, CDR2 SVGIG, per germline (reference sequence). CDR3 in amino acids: CAWSVRAGGSNEKLFF. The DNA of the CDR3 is TGTGCCTGGAGTGTACGGGCAGGGGGGTCTAATGAAAAACTGTTTTTT.

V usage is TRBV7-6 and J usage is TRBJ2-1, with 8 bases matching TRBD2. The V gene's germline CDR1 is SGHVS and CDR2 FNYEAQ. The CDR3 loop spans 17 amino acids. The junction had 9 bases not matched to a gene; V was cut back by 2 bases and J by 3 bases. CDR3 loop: CASSLLSGGRGYNEQFF. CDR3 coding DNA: TGTGCCAGCAGCTTATTGTCGGGAGGGCGAGGCTACAATGAGCAGTTCTTC.

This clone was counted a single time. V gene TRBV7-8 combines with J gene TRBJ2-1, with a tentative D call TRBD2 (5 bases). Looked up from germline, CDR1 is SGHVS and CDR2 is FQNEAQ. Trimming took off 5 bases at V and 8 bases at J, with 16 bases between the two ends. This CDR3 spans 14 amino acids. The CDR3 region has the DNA TGTGCCAGCAGCATATTACCGGGAAACTATGAGCAGTTCTTC. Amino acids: CASSILPGNYEQFF.

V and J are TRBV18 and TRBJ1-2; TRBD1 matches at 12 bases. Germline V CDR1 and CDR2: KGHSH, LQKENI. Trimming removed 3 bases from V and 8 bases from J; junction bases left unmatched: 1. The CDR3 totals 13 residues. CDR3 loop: CASSPGTGGGYTF. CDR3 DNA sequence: TGTGCCAGCTCACCCGGGACAGGGGGCGGCTACACCTTC.